The entry below describes one T cell receptor (beta chain). Its cognate antigen is unknown. Germline-derived CDR1 and CDR2 are SGHRS and YFSETQ. The V and J ends lost 1 base and 5 bases, in that order; junction bases with no gene match: 6. The CDR3 extends over 15 amino acids. The data belong to a study of Ad26.COV2.S vaccination and SARS-CoV-2 variants. Generated by immunoSEQ multiplex PCR, the TCRdb table keeps only in-frame clones and is missing some. The profile shows fewer than 150,000 clones, roughly 89% of them singletons. Notes on the study in general: Non-spike TCR breadth showed similarity between vaccine and placebo recipients. Reported post-vaccination CD8+ and CD4+ T cell responses to spike showed substantial breadth. TCR breadth and depth analyses may have underestimated total T cell responses.

The sequence was obtained from a human donor who had recovered from COVID-19. This chain joins TRBV5-1 and TRBJ2-5; 9 bases agree with TRBD2. This specimen was peripheral blood, taken after recovery from COVID-19. DNA for the CDR3: TGCGCCAGCAGCTTGCGCCCCAGCGGGGGGGAGACCCAGTACTTC. Its protein is CASSLRPSGGETQYF.